Described below is a single TCR beta chain sequence and its context. Some clones are missing from TCRdb's copy, which holds only in-frame ones; the method was immunoSEQ multiplex PCR. The data hold 51,000 or so clones, with approximately 85% observed a single time. This record belongs to a study of OX40 agonist ivuxolimab in advanced cancers. V was trimmed by 1 base and J by 9 bases, leaving 13 bases between them. CDR1 SGHTA and CDR2 FQGNSA come from the germline V gene. This CDR3 spans 14 amino acids. This chain uses TRBV7-2 with TRBJ2-1, with no clear D. The clonotype originates from an adult with an advanced solid tumor such as melanoma, head and neck, liver or kidney cancer. The starting material was CD4+ or CD8+ T cells sorted from blood, obtained in a trial of the OX40 agonist ivuxolimab. The DNA for the CDR3 is TGTGCCAGCAGCTTAGTTGAGCGCTGGGGTGAGCAGTTCTTC. Encoded protein: CASSLVERWGEQFF.